Reported below is one TCR beta chain. Generated by immunoSEQ multiplex PCR, the TCRdb table keeps only in-frame clones and is missing some. The sample comprises over 15,000 clones, about 86% of which are singletons, and 9.5% to 13% rests with the top ten. This sample is drawn from a study of control samples from healthy donors and cancer patients. This CDR3 region has 15 residues. Per the germline V gene, CDR1 is SGHTA and CDR2 is FQGNSA. V lost 5 bases, J lost 5 bases, and 18 bases lay in between. The sample was PBMCs. This sequence joins TRBV7-2 and TRBJ1-2; D remains unclear. The clonotype was recovered from a woman aged 70-85 years with colorectal cancer. The CDR3 sequence is CASSTRSVPFYGYTF. The DNA of the CDR3 is TGTGCCAGCAGCACGCGATCAGTGCCCTTTTATGGCTACACCTTC.